This T cell receptor beta chain was sequenced for a study of OX40 agonist ivuxolimab in advanced cancers. This CDR3 spans 14 amino acids. The V end was cut by 5 bases, the J end by 0 bases, with 5 bases between. In germline, CDR1 is MDHEN, CDR2 SYDVKM. Clones were sequenced by immunoSEQ multiplex PCR, and TCRdb holds only the in-frame ones, with some missing. Here the sample spans tens of thousands of clones, roughly 86% being singletons. The origin of this receptor is an adult with an advanced solid tumor such as melanoma, head and neck, liver or kidney cancer. This sample comprised CD4+ or CD8+ T cells sorted from blood, obtained in a trial of the OX40 agonist ivuxolimab. The V and J genes are TRBV28 and TRBJ1-6, with D unresolved. DNA of the CDR3: TGTGCCAGCAGTACCACCTCCTATAATTCACCCCTCCACTTT. The encoded protein is CASSTTSYNSPLHF.